The next 24 T cell receptor beta chains were all read from a single sample in a study of shared clonotypes between healthy human individuals. Here immunoSEQ multiplex PCR was the method, and the copy in TCRdb shows in-frame clones only, minus some. The sample shows approximately 2,300,000 clones, around 92% of them seen only once. The specimen sequenced was naive CD4+ T cells from PBMCs. The sample's subset: CD45RA+ positively selected. These receptors were taken from a man aged 18 to 30 in good health. Some clones in this sample may be carry-over from other donors' samples.

CDR3 DNA sequence: TGTGCCAGTACTCAGGGGAACTCCTACGAGCAGTACTTC. Protein: CASTQGNSYEQYF. This chain connects TRBV28 to TRBJ2-7; D perhaps matches TRBD1 (6 bases). CDR3 length: 13 amino acids. Trimming cost V 9 bases and J 0 bases, with 12 bases left between them. Germline V gives CDR1 MDHEN, CDR2 SYDVKM.

A remark on this clone: A junction boundary mismatches the germline segment, possibly from a read error. This chain connects TRBV6-6 to TRBJ2-7; no firm D call. The CDR3 extends over 11 amino acids. Germline values: CDR1 MNHNY, CDR2 SVGAGI (reference sequence). The CDR3 here is CASRYYYEQYF. Here the CDR3 DNA reads TGTGCCAGCAGATACTACTACGAGCAGTACTTC.

Concerning this clone: The identical CDR3 is also encoded by other nucleotide sequences in the sample. J is TRBJ2-7 and V is TRBV5-1; D possibly corresponds to TRBD1 (6 bases). Germline-derived CDR1 and CDR2 are SGHRS and YFSETQ. V was trimmed by 3 bases and J by 3 bases, leaving 13 bases between them. This CDR3 contains 14 residues. The CDR3 here is CASSSGTGYYEQYF. CDR3 nucleotide sequence: TGCGCCAGCAGCTCCGGTACAGGGTACTACGAGCAGTACTTC. Combining the CDR3 with reference TRBV5-1 and TRBJ2-7 gives the whole variable domain KAGVTQTPRYLIKTRGQQVTLSCSPISGHRSVSWYQQTPGQGLQFLFEYFSETQRNKGNFPGRFSGRQFSNSRSEMNVSTLELGDSALYLCASSSGTGYYEQYFGPGTRLTVT.

The rearrangement links TRBV9 to TRBJ2-3, with D perhaps TRBD2 (6 bases). CDR1 and CDR2 from the germline V gene are SGDLS and YYNGEE. V lost 0 bases to trimming and J lost 4 bases, with 9 bases between them. The CDR3 spans 14 residues. CDR3 sequence (DNA): TGTGCCAGCAGCGTAGCGGGAGAGTCAGATACGCAGTATTTT. Translating it yields CASSVAGESDTQYF.

This rearrangement joins TRBV6-4 to TRBJ1-2; 7 bases fit TRBD1. The junction had 3 bases not matched to a gene; V was cut back by 2 bases and J by 6 bases. CDR3 length: 13 residues. Germline values: CDR1 MRHNA, CDR2 SNTAGT. The CDR3 bases are TGTGCCAGCAGTGACCAGGGACAGAATGGCTACACCTTC. Translated: CASSDQGQNGYTF.

The chain employs TRBV28 and TRBJ2-3, with TRBD1 matching 10 bases. This CDR3 has 16 amino acids. Germline V CDR1 and CDR2: MDHEN, SYDVKM. Trimming took 4 bases from V and 6 from J; bases not matched to a gene: 10. As DNA, the CDR3 is TGTGCCAGCAGTTCCCCCGGGACAGGGGCGAGGGATACGCAGTATTTT. Protein: CASSSPGTGARDTQYF. Full variable domain (outside the CDR3, taken from reference TRBV28 and TRBJ2-3): DVKVTQSSRYLVKRTGEKVFLECVQDMDHENMFWYRQDPGLGLRLIYFSYDVKMKEKGDIPEGYSVSREKKERFSLILESASTNQTSMYLCASSSPGTGARDTQYFGPGTRLTVL.

This chain connects TRBV19 to TRBJ1-5; 7 bases fit TRBD1. The germline gives CDR1 LNHDA, CDR2 SQIVND (reference sequence). J was trimmed by 0 bases and V by 11 bases; bases with no gene match: 19. There are 18 residues in the CDR3. The CDR3 coding sequence is TGTGCCCGCCTGAGCAGTAGACAGGGCCTGTATAGCAATCAGCCCCAGCATTTT. It specifies CARLSSRQGLYSNQPQHF.

Details on this clone: The same CDR3 is also encoded by other DNA sequences in this sample. The chain combines TRBV19 with TRBJ1-5, with D perhaps TRBD1 (5 bases). V shed 2 bases and J shed 0 bases, with 11 bases lying between them. CDR1 LNHDA and CDR2 SQIVND come from the germline V gene (reference sequence). The CDR3 totals 16 residues. The CDR3 DNA follows: TGTGCCAGTAGTATAAGGGGCAGGGATAGCAATCAGCCCCAGCATTTT. Its protein product is CASSIRGRDSNQPQHF.

The V call is TRBV11-1, the J call TRBJ2-5; 7 positions agree with TRBD1. The DNA end lines up better with TRBJ2-7; the J call may be wrong. The CDR3 loop spans 16 amino acids. In germline, CDR1 is SGHAT, CDR2 FQDESV (reference sequence). For the CDR3, the DNA is TGTGCCAGCAGCTTAGGTCCGGGACAGACCACCTACGAGCAGTACTTC. Translation: CASSLGPGQTTYEQYF.

V usage is TRBV5-1 and J usage is TRBJ2-7; TRBD1 might be the D (6 bases). This CDR3 contains 15 residues. Germline CDR1 SGHRS, CDR2 YFSETQ. V shed 0 bases and J shed 5 bases, with 15 bases lying between them. CDR3 loop: CASSLVVNRADEQYF. The CDR3 DNA reads TGCGCCAGCAGCTTGGTTGTAAACAGGGCCGACGAGCAGTACTTC.

V and J are TRBV19 and TRBJ2-7; TRBD2 matches 9 bases. V gave up 5 bases and J gave up 2 bases; unmatched junction bases: 13. The CDR3 totals 17 residues. Per the germline V gene, CDR1 is LNHDA and CDR2 is SQIVND (reference sequence). The CDR3 is CASSLHQREAKPYEQYF. The CDR3 nucleotides are TGTGCCAGTAGTCTCCACCAGCGGGAGGCAAAACCCTACGAGCAGTACTTC.

Note on this clone: Other nucleotide sequences from this sample produce the same CDR3. The rearrangement uses TRBV28 and TRBJ1-3; D call uncertain. This CDR3 comprises 13 residues. Germline V lookup: CDR1 MDHEN, CDR2 SYDVKM. V lost 3 bases and J 0 bases, leaving 3 bases between the germline ends. CDR3 region: CASSLLSGNTIYF. DNA for the CDR3: TGTGCCAGCAGTTTGCTCTCTGGAAACACCATATATTTT.

The chain joins TRBV7-8 to TRBJ1-5; TRBD1 aligns across 9 bases. This CDR3 has 17 residues. V trimming: 5 bases; J trimming: 3 bases; junction bases outside the gene matches: 11. Per the germline V gene, CDR1 is SGHVS and CDR2 is FQNEAQ. The CDR3 DNA is TGTGCCAGCAGCCCACGTCCCGGGACAGGGACCAATCAGCCCCAGCATTTT. Amino acids: CASSPRPGTGTNQPQHF.

A single count supports this clone. The junction shows a germline mismatch at one end, possibly a read error. The chain is built from TRBV5-4 and TRBJ1-2; 8 bases are shared with TRBD1. Germline V gene data show CDR1 as SGHNT and CDR2 as YYREEE (reference sequence). The CDR3 length is 15 residues. The DNA for the CDR3 is TGTGCCAGCAGCTTGGAACCGGGACAGGTTCCCCGGTGGGTCTTC. This sequence encodes CASSLEPGQVPRWVF.

The chain is built from TRBV29-1 and TRBJ2-5; TRBD1 matches 7 bases. The CDR3 is 15 amino acids. Germline V CDR1 and CDR2: SQVTM, ANQGSEA. V was clipped by 2 bases and J by 5 bases; unmatched bases: 11. The CDR3 is CSVEKFKGARETQYF. DNA for the CDR3: TGCAGCGTTGAAAAATTTAAGGGGGCGCGGGAGACCCAGTACTTC.

The chain joins TRBV27 to TRBJ2-1, with D possibly TRBD2 on 6 matching bases. The CDR3 consists of 18 residues. Trimming took 0 bases from V and 0 from J, leaving 15 bases between them. Germline V gene data show CDR1 as MNHEY and CDR2 as SMNVEV (reference sequence). CDR3 protein: CASSLSPLATSSYNEQFF. The CDR3 nucleotides are TGTGCCAGCAGTTTATCCCCCCTAGCGACAAGCTCCTACAATGAGCAGTTCTTC.

In this sample, this clone turned up a few times. The sample carries other DNA sequences with the same CDR3. The chain has TRBV18 and TRBJ2-3, with unresolved D. The CDR3 sequence is 12 residues long. Germline lookup yields CDR1 KGHSH and CDR2 LQKENI. The V end lost 3 bases, the J end lost 2 bases, and 3 bases lay between the germline ends. CDR3: CASSPNTDTQYF. CDR3 DNA: TGTGCCAGCTCACCTAACACAGATACGCAGTATTTT. Variable domain in full (rest from reference TRBV18 and TRBJ2-3): NAGVMQNPRHLVRRRGQEARLRCSPMKGHSHVYWYRQLPEEGLKFMVYLQKENIIDESGMPKERFSAEFPKEGPSILRIQQVVRGDSAAYFCASSPNTDTQYFGPGTRLTVL.

This clone has just one count. V is TRBV6-5 and J is TRBJ2-7, with D maybe TRBD1 (5 bases). The germline V and J ends were trimmed by 2 bases and 4 bases, with 15 bases remaining between them. The CDR3 is 15 amino acids. The germline gives CDR1 MNHEY, CDR2 SVGAGI. The CDR3 DNA is TGTGCCAGCAGTTACGGGCTAACAGGTGGTTACGAGCAGTACTTC. It specifies CASSYGLTGGYEQYF.

This clone was recorded only once. The V gene is TRBV18, the J gene TRBJ2-1; D possibly corresponds to TRBD2 (5 bases). Germline V gene sequence: CDR1 KGHSH, CDR2 LQKENI. This CDR3 spans 16 amino acids. The V end lost 3 bases, the J end lost 5 bases, and 17 bases lay between the germline ends. Written as DNA, the CDR3 is TGTGCCAGCTCACCCGGAACTAGGATCGGTAACAATGAGCAGTTCTTC. It is translated as CASSPGTRIGNNEQFF.

V is TRBV10-3 and J is TRBJ1-3; D may be TRBD1 (5 bases). The CDR3 totals 15 residues. The V gene lost 6 bases and the J gene lost 0 bases, with 12 bases spanning the gap. The germline CDR1 and CDR2 sequences are ENHRY and SYGVKD. CDR3 region: CAIRRTGDSGNTIYF. The CDR3 DNA is TGTGCCATCAGAAGAACAGGTGACTCTGGAAACACCATATATTTT.

The genes are TRBV28 and TRBJ1-6; a possible D gene is TRBD1 (5 bases). CDR1 is MDHEN, CDR2 SYDVKM, per germline. CDR3 size: 16 residues. Trimming took 5 bases from V and 8 from J, leaving 19 bases between them. DNA for the CDR3: TGTGCCAGCAGTCCCGGACCTTGGGGGAAACATTCACCCCTCCACTTT. Encoded protein: CASSPGPWGKHSPLHF.

This chain links TRBV7-2 with TRBJ2-1; D unclear. CDR1 is SGHTA and CDR2 is FQGNSA in the germline V gene. Trimming stripped 0 bases from V and 0 bases from J, with 12 bases between. The CDR3 runs to 17 residues. DNA for the CDR3: TGTGCCAGCAGCTTAGCGTCGGCGGCCATCTCCTACAATGAGCAGTTCTTC. Protein product: CASSLASAAISYNEQFF.

The rearrangement uses TRBV11-3 and TRBJ1-1, with D tentatively TRBD1 (6 bases). The V gene lost 9 bases and the J gene lost 3 bases, with 14 bases spanning the gap. This CDR3 contains 13 residues. CDR1 is SGHNT and CDR2 is YENEEA in the germline V gene. Here the CDR3 DNA reads TGTGCCAGTTCCTGGGGGCTAGACACTGAAGCTTTCTTT. Protein sequence: CASSWGLDTEAFF.

The rearrangement joins TRBV29-1 to TRBJ2-7; TRBD2 aligns across 10 bases. V shed 4 bases, J shed 6 bases, and the junction held 6 bases outside the gene matches. This CDR3 is 13 amino acids long. Germline assignment: CDR1 SQVTM and CDR2 ANQGSEA. CDR3 residues: CSVGGLAGVEQYF. CDR3 nucleotide sequence: TGCAGCGTTGGGGGGCTAGCGGGAGTCGAGCAGTACTTC.